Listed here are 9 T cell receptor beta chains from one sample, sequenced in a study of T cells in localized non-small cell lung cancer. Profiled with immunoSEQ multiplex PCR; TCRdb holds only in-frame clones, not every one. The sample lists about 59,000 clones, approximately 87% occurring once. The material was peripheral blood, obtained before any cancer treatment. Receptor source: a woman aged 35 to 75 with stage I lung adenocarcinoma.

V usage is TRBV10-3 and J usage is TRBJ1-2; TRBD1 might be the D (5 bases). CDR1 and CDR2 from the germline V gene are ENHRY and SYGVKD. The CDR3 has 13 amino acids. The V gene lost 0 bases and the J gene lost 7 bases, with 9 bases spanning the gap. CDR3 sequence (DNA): TGTGCCATCAGTGAGTCGGAAGGGACTGGCTACACCTTC. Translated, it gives CAISESEGTGYTF.

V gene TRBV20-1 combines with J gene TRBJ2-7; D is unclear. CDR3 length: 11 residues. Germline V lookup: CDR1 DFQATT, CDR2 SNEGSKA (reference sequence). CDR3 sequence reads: CSAVSSYEQYF. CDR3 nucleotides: TGCAGCGCGGTCAGCTCCTACGAGCAGTACTTC.

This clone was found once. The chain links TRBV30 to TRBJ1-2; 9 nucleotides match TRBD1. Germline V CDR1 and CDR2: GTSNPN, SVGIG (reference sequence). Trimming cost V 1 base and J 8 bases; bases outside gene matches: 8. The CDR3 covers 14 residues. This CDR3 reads CAWSEGQGMQGYTF. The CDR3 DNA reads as TGTGCCTGGAGTGAGGGACAGGGTATGCAAGGCTACACCTTC.

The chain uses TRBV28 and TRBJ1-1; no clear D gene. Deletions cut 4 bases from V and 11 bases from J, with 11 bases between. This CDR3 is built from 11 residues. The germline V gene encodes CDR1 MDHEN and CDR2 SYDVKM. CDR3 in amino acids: CASSSRFGAFF. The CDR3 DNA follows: TGTGCCAGCAGTTCCCGCTTTGGGGCTTTCTTT.

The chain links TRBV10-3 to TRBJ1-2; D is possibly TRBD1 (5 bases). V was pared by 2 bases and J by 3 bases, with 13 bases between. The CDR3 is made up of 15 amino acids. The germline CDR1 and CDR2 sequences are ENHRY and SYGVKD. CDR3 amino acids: CAISENEGRDYGYTF. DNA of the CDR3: TGTGCCATCAGTGAGAATGAAGGCAGGGACTATGGCTACACCTTC.

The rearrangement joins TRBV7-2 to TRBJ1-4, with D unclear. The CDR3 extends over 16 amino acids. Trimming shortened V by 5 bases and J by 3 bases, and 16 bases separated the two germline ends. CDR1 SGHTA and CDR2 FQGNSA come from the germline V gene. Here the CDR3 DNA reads TGTGCCAGCAGCCTTACGCTTTGGGCCGCTAATGAAAAACTGTTTTTT. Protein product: CASSLTLWAANEKLFF.

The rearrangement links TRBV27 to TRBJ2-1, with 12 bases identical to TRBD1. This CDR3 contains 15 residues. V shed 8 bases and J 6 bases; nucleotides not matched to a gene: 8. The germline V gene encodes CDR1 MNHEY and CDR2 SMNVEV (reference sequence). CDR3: CASLAGTGGGNEQFF. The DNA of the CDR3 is TGTGCCAGCCTGGCGGGGACAGGGGGCGGCAATGAGCAGTTCTTC.

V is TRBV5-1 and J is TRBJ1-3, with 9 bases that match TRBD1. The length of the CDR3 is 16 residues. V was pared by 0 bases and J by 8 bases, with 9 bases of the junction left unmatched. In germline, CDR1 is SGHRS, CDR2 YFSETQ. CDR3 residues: CASSLDWTGVGHTIYF. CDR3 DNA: TGCGCCAGCAGCTTGGATTGGACAGGGGTTGGGCACACCATATATTTT.

CDR3 protein: CASRWDRGRTEAFF. The DNA of the CDR3 is TGTGCCAGTAGATGGGACAGGGGACGGACTGAAGCTTTCTTT. This chain joins TRBV19 and TRBJ1-1, with 10 bases fitting TRBD1. With V trimmed by 6 bases and J by 5 bases, 6 bases remained unmatched. CDR1 and CDR2 (germline): LNHDA, SQIVND (reference sequence). This CDR3 is built from 14 residues.